This is a list of T cell receptor beta chains from one sample in a study of T-cell reconstitution after alpha-beta-depleted transplantation in children. Each CDR3 protein gets one entry after TCRdb re-called the PCR reads with MiXCR. Of hundreds of thousands of distinct CDR3 sequences in the sample, under 15% were seen once. The sample in question was PBMCs, obtained before TCRalphabeta/CD19-depleted stem cell transplant. Receptor source: a girl aged 2 to 9 with congenital amegakaryocytic thrombocytopenia, due to receive a stem cell transplant. Each CDR3 is given with its conserved first and last residue. Fields, in order: J gene, V gene, CDR3 protein.

TRBJ2-5 TRBV12-3/TRBV12-4 CASSLGAAGETQYF
TRBJ2-3 TRBV27 CASTPDSSTDTQYF
TRBJ1-6 TRBV7-9 CASSQRLGNGSPLHF
TRBJ2-5 TRBV29-1 CSGWDRPLEETQYF
TRBJ2-7 TRBV20-1 CSASGGEYEQYF
TRBJ2-7 TRBV6-1 CATSEKNNYEQYF
TRBJ2-5 TRBV2 CASSEIGGETQYF
TRBJ2-1 TRBV5-1 CASSFGPGLRSYNEQFF
TRBJ2-7 TRBV21-1 CASSKFRVSYEQYF
TRBJ2-1 TRBV2 CASSDGRLVLSQQFF
TRBJ2-7 TRBV15 CATSRGGTSGRYEQYF
TRBJ2-1 TRBV5-1 CASSLDAVSNEQFF
TRBJ1-1 TRBV5-1 CASSLDPNVHEAFF
TRBJ2-3 TRBV20-1 CSAITGLADTDTQYF
TRBJ2-7 TRBV12-3/TRBV12-4 CASSLVGTGLPYEQYF
TRBJ2-3 TRBV12-5 CASGLQRANTDTQYF
TRBJ2-2 TRBV20-1 CSARNYDYSPLGELFF
TRBJ2-4 TRBV7-9 CASSFGGDAKNIQYF
TRBJ2-1 TRBV2 CGSKSRDRLTQFF
TRBJ2-6 TRBV5-1 CASSPTSSGANVLTF
TRBJ2-1 TRBV29-1 CSVESLREGLVNEQFF
TRBJ1-1 TRBV7-8 CASSRGGAEAFF
TRBJ1-2 TRBV5-1 CASSLWDSLWASGGYTF
TRBJ2-3 TRBV7-8 CASSFASIVADTQYF
TRBJ2-1 TRBV20-1 CSARAGGSYNEQFF
TRBJ2-7 TRBV27 CASSEIPGQTYEQYF
TRBJ2-1 TRBV11-2 CASSHGGSSYNEQFF
TRBJ1-5 TRBV7-6 CASSLRAGRISNQPQHF
TRBJ2-3 TRBV5-1 CASRTGVDTQYF
TRBJ2-7 TRBV20-1 CSAGPSGAYEQYF
TRBJ1-1 TRBV29-1 CSVTDRDTEAFF
TRBJ2-1 TRBV5-1 CASSPGTTHNEQFF
TRBJ2-7 TRBV7-9 CASSFSGSTYEQYF
TRBJ2-7 TRBV6-2/TRBV6-3 CASSYGPVEVGAYEQYF
TRBJ1-1 TRBV29-1 CSVEGSAGGTEAFF
TRBJ2-1 TRBV3-1 CASSQFGGGQFF
TRBJ2-7 TRBV5-1 CASSFSGSDEQYF
TRBJ2-5 TRBV7-7 CASTQPNQETQYF
TRBJ2-3 TRBV7-8 CASSLWSAGVADTQYF
TRBJ2-3 TRBV24-1 CATSDSSIADTQYF
TRBJ2-1 TRBV7-2 CASSLIPSGGLYNEQFF
TRBJ1-2 TRBV7-8 CASSLEGQPFYGYTF
TRBJ2-2 TRBV5-1 CASSRKAGAGNTGELFF
TRBJ2-3 TRBV2 CARGTSGIPDTQYF
TRBJ2-1 TRBV12-3/TRBV12-4 CASSFSRGNGDEQFF
TRBJ2-3 TRBV6-5 CASTPGQSRDTQYF
TRBJ2-1 TRBV20-1 CSAREGTGTTNNEQFF
TRBJ2-1 TRBV29-1 CSVVLGLAGYNEQFF
TRBJ2-7 TRBV7-2 CASSLIGQGGYEQYF
TRBJ2-4 TRBV28 CASSPVDVAKNIQYF
TRBJ1-6 TRBV7-3 CASSSSLNSPLHF
TRBJ1-5 TRBV7-9 CASSLDGIAAQHF
TRBJ1-3 TRBV12-3/TRBV12-4 CASRPGQGIGNTIYF
TRBJ2-1 TRBV12-3/TRBV12-4 CASSLGGGGAYNEQFF
TRBJ2-4 TRBV6-5 CASSYSGESVNIQYF
TRBJ2-5 TRBV12-3/TRBV12-4 CASSPGLALSETQYF
TRBJ2-7 TRBV5-1 CASSLASGQRYEQYF
TRBJ2-5 TRBV5-1 CASSLARLAGAQYF
TRBJ2-7 TRBV11-2 CASSSGIRVYEQYF